The rows below give T cell receptor beta chains drawn from one sample of a study of cytomegalovirus exposure and HLA in healthy donors. The table came from immunoSEQ multiplex PCR; TCRdb's copy has only in-frame clones and leaves some out. The table lists roughly 250,000 clones, 75% to 90% of them singletons. What was sequenced was PBMCs. These receptors all come from a girl aged 2 to 9 in good health and CMV-seronegative. Each CDR3 is given with its conserved first and last residue. Fields, in order: J gene, V gene, clone size, D gene, CDR3 protein, CDR3 DNA. The D gene is left open where the match is weak. Only some rows state a clone size, as once, few, many or a class for expanded clones.

>TRBJ2-1|TRBV4-1|-|TRBD2
CASSQAWTSNEQFF
TGCGCCAGCAGCCAAGCCTGGACTAGCAATGAGCAGTTCTTC
>TRBJ2-7|TRBV7-6|-|TRBD1
CASSYEAGTELLYEQYF
TGTGCCAGCAGCTACGAAGCAGGGACAGAATTACTATACGAGCAGTACTTC
>TRBJ1-5|TRBV19|-|TRBD1
CASSNRPGQTHQPQHF
TGTGCCAGTAGTAATCGACCGGGACAGACACATCAGCCCCAGCATTTT
>TRBJ2-5|TRBV5-1|-|TRBD2
CASSSGRASLYQETQYF
TGCGCCAGCAGTAGCGGGAGGGCTTCGCTGTACCAAGAGACCCAGTACTTC
>TRBJ2-7|TRBV4-2|-|TRBD2
CASSPLTGSGSDYEQYF
TGTGCCAGCAGCCCCCTCACAGGGAGCGGGAGTGACTACGAGCAGTACTTC
>TRBJ2-3|TRBV5-1|-|-
CASSLLFRRTDTQYF
TGCGCCAGCAGCTTGCTATTTCGCAGGACAGATACGCAGTATTTT
>TRBJ2-2|TRBV28|-|TRBD1
CASSLGTGLNTGELFF
TGTGCCAGCAGTCTAGGGACAGGGTTAAACACCGGGGAGCTGTTTTTT
>TRBJ2-1|TRBV7-3|-|TRBD2
CASGNGGVYNEQFF
TGTGCCAGCGGTAACGGGGGGGTATACAATGAGCAGTTCTTC
>TRBJ2-2|TRBV27|few|-
CASSSPGTFLGAGELFF
TGTGCCAGCAGTTCCCCTGGGACTTTCCTGGGCGCCGGGGAGCTGTTTTTT
>TRBJ1-2|TRBV28|-|TRBD1
CASSPVGTGEGYTF
TGTGCCAGCAGCCCCGTCGGGACAGGGGAAGGCTACACCTTC
>TRBJ2-7|TRBV6-1|-|TRBD1
CASVQGQGYEQYF
TGTGCCAGCGTCCAGGGACAGGGCTACGAGCAGTACTTC
>TRBJ2-7|TRBV4-1|few|-
CASSQGRGTYEQYF
TGCGCCAGCAGCCAAGGAAGGGGCACCTACGAGCAGTACTTC
>TRBJ2-5|TRBV6-5|-|TRBD1
CASSLGQGWGETQYF
TGTGCCAGCAGTCTGGGACAGGGGTGGGGAGAGACCCAGTACTTC
>TRBJ2-7|TRBV5-1|few|TRBD2
CASSFSGGRSYEQYF
TGCGCCAGCAGCTTCTCTGGCGGGAGATCCTACGAGCAGTACTTC
>TRBJ1-2|TRBV6-5|-|-
CASTLAGYGYTF
TGTGCCAGCACCCTTGCAGGGTATGGCTACACCTTC
>TRBJ1-2|TRBV18|once|TRBD1
CASSPPHRGYGYTF
TGTGCCAGCTCACCACCGCACAGGGGATATGGCTACACCTTC
>TRBJ1-1|TRBV4-2|once|-
CASSQASDEAFF
TGTGCCAGCAGCCAAGCCTCAGATGAAGCTTTCTTT
>TRBJ2-3|TRBV4-1|-|-
CASSPWGVTDTQYF
TGCGCCAGCAGTCCTTGGGGGGTCACAGATACGCAGTATTTT
>TRBJ2-7|TRBV28|-|TRBD2
CASSFGGRTYEQYF
TGTGCCAGCAGTTTTGGCGGGAGGACCTACGAGCAGTACTTC
>TRBJ2-5|TRBV5-6|-|TRBD2
CASSLVPSGPRETQYF
TGTGCCAGCAGCTTGGTGCCTAGCGGGCCCCGAGAGACCCAGTACTTC
>TRBJ1-1|TRBV14|-|-
CASSQVAGFGSSTEAFF
TGTGCCAGCAGCCAAGTGGCGGGATTCGGATCCAGCACTGAAGCTTTCTTT
>TRBJ2-7|TRBV30|-|TRBD1
CAWSVGTGAYEQYF
TGTGCCTGGAGTGTAGGGACAGGGGCCTACGAGCAGTACTTC
>TRBJ1-5|TRBV28|-|-
CASSGARRGGNQPQHF
TGTGCCAGCAGTGGGGCGAGGAGGGGTGGCAATCAGCCCCAGCATTTT
>TRBJ1-1|TRBV5-6|few|-
CASSLTGSTEAFF
TGTGCCAGCAGCTTGACAGGGAGCACTGAAGCTTTCTTT
>TRBJ1-5|TRBV6-5|-|TRBD1
CASSKDRSNQPQHF
TGTGCCAGCAGTAAGGACAGGAGCAATCAGCCCCAGCATTTT
>TRBJ2-3|TRBV5-4|-|TRBD2
CASSTGLAGFTDTQYF
TGTGCCAGCAGCACAGGACTAGCGGGGTTCACAGATACGCAGTATTTT
>TRBJ1-2|TRBV6-5|-|TRBD1
CASSYDTGDYGYTF
TGTGCCAGCAGTTACGATACAGGGGATTATGGCTACACCTTC
>TRBJ2-2|TRBV6-1|-|-
CASSGTANTGELFF
TGTGCCAGCAGTGGGACAGCAAACACCGGGGAGCTGTTTTTT
>TRBJ2-1|TRBV27|few|TRBD2
CASSSWTSGRAEQFF
TGTGCCAGCAGTTCCTGGACTAGCGGGAGGGCCGAGCAGTTCTTC
>TRBJ1-3|TRBV6-5|-|-
CASSYSHGAGNTIYF
TGTGCCAGCAGTTACTCGCACGGGGCTGGAAACACCATATATTTT
>TRBJ1-2|TRBV21-1|-|-
CASSPQGGHYGYTF
TGTGCCAGCAGCCCACAGGGGGGTCACTATGGCTACACCTTC
>TRBJ1-6|TRBV27|-|-
CASSERAAFFYNSPLHF
TGTGCCAGCAGTGAGAGGGCAGCCTTCTTCTATAATTCACCCCTCCACTTT
>TRBJ2-2|TRBV2|-|-
CASSDRGIRAGELFF
TGTGCCAGCAGTGACCGGGGTATCCGCGCCGGGGAGCTGTTTTTT
>TRBJ1-5|TRBV6-1|-|-
CASSRYNQPQHF
TGTGCCAGCAGTCGTTATAATCAGCCCCAGCATTTT
>TRBJ2-3|TRBV11-2|-|-
CASSLVWGGKRDTQYF
TGTGCCAGCAGCCTCGTGTGGGGGGGCAAACGAGATACACAGTATTTT
>TRBJ2-5|TRBV6-1|-|TRBD2
CASSELGGRETQYF
TGTGCCAGCAGTGAATTGGGGGGGAGAGAGACCCAGTACTTC
>TRBJ1-3|TRBV2|-|-
CASSARLAGNTIYF
TGTGCCAGCAGTGCGCGCCTCGCCGGAAACACCATATATTTT
>TRBJ2-1|TRBV6-1|-|TRBD2
CASSAPGTSGSINEQFF
TGTGCCAGCAGTGCCCCCGGGACTAGCGGGAGTATCAATGAGCAGTTCTTC
>TRBJ2-1|TRBV13|-|-
CASSPNLGEYNEQFF
TGTGCCAGCAGCCCCAACCTCGGGGAGTACAATGAGCAGTTCTTC
>TRBJ1-4|TRBV30|-|-
CAWSVLVKREKLFF
TGTGCCTGGAGTGTACTCGTAAAACGGGAAAAACTGTTTTTT
>TRBJ1-1|TRBV6-5|-|-
CASSKEGFGYTEAFF
TGTGCCAGCAGTAAGGAGGGCTTTGGATACACTGAAGCTTTCTTT
>TRBJ2-1|TRBV4-1|-|TRBD2
CASSQDNAGGTYNEQFF
TGCGCCAGCAGCCAAGATAACGCGGGAGGGACTTACAATGAGCAGTTCTTC
>TRBJ2-2|TRBV28|-|-
CASRSNRQYTGELFF
TGTGCCAGCAGATCAAATCGACAGTACACCGGGGAGCTGTTTTTT
>TRBJ2-1|TRBV4-1|-|TRBD2
CASSRRAGVYNEQFF
TGCGCCAGCAGCCGTCGGGCGGGAGTATACAATGAGCAGTTCTTC
>TRBJ1-5|TRBV28|once|-
CASRRRWDRDFWGVGTNSNQPQHF
TGTGCCAGCAGACGACGTTGGGATCGGGATTTTTGGGGAGTCGGTACTAATAGCAATCAGCCCCAGCATTTT